This TCR beta chain was obtained from a study of blood T cells in healthy people across ages. PCR was performed a second time for roughly 7 to 11 cycles using a sample-barcoded 5' primer and a J-beta primer mix. The template-switch adaptor was a 5' adaptor with 12 random nucleotides. It tagged each cDNA molecule. TCRdb independently ran MiXCR on the 5' RACE reads; one entry per CDR3 protein. The sample yields 890,000 or so distinct CDR3 sequences, approximately 59% seen once. A remark on this clonotype: As yet, its antigen is unknown.

Broader study findings: Naive T cell percentage strongly correlated with TCR beta diversity. Roughly linearly, TCR beta diversity per million T cells fell as age increased.

The CDR3 sequence is 15 residues long. The V and J ends lost 4 bases and 7 bases, in that order; junction bases with no gene match: 7. CDR1 and CDR2 (germline): SGDLS, YYNGEE. This clonotype was sampled from a man aged 30 to 39 in good health. What was sequenced was blood. The V and J genes are TRBV9 and TRBJ2-2; 10 bases match TRBD2. As DNA, the CDR3 is TGTGCCAGCAGCCCCGGGACTAGCGAGCTCGGGGAGCTGTTTTTT. Protein product: CASSPGTSELGELFF.